This entry is about one T cell receptor (beta chain). This entry belongs to a study of T cells expressing NK-cell markers. Study information: In sorted CD3+CD56+NKG2C+, CD3+CD56+NKG2C- and CD3+CD56-NKG2C+ T cells, TCR beta repertoires were obtained.

Generation of TCR beta cDNA was performed by 5'RACE template switching incorporating UMIs. TCRdb reprocessed the 5' RACE reads and keeps a single row for each CDR3 protein, giving no DNA. Here the sample table reports 400,000 to 500,000 distinct CDR3 sequences. The CDR3 sequence is 15 residues long. V gene TRBV12-3 or TRBV12-4 combines with J gene TRBJ2-7; as DNA is missing, the TRBD1 call by TCRdb cannot be tested. The sequence was obtained from a woman aged 18-69 years in good health. The sequenced material came from blood T cells: a sorted CD56 or NKG2C T cell subset, CD4+ or CD8+ T cells, or bulk PBMC T cells (not recorded which). The CDR3 region is CASSEGTGRTYEQYF.